Listed below are T cell receptor beta chains from one sample, sequenced in a study of T cell repertoires in aging, cancer and after chemotherapy. TCRdb used MiXCR to reprocess the multiplex PCR reads, holding one entry per CDR3 protein. The sample lists about 10,000 distinct CDR3 sequences, around a quarter occurring once. The sequencing sample was made of blood. These receptors all stem from a human donor with a blood cancer. The donor label of this sample is uncertain. CDR3s include the opening cysteine and the closing phenylalanine or tryptophan. The D gene is left open where the match is weak. Clone size is stated in some rows and not others, as once, few, many or a class when expanded.

abundance	j_gene	d_gene	v_gene	CDR3aa	CDR3nt
many	TRBJ2-5	TRBD2	TRBV10-3	CAISEWVQGTAGGETQYF	TGTGCCATCAGTGAATGGGTCCAGGGGACAGCGGGGGGGGAGACCCAGTACTTC
few	TRBJ2-5	TRBD1	TRBV5-1	CASNSIGQGEETQYF	TGCGCCAGCAACTCAATTGGACAGGGGGAGGAGACCCAGTACTTC
-	TRBJ2-7	-	TRBV5-1	CASSLVFEHEQYF	TGCGCCAGCAGCTTAGTTTTCGAACACGAGCAGTACTTC
many	TRBJ1-6	TRBD1	TRBV30	CASRGQGPSSYNSPLHF	TGTGCCTCCCGGGGACAGGGGCCTAGCTCCTATAATTCACCCCTCCACTTT
medium-sized	TRBJ1-3	-	TRBV30	CAWHRSSSGNTIYF	TGTGCCTGGCACAGGTCGAGCTCTGGAAACACCATATATTTT
few	TRBJ2-2	-	TRBV7-6	CARGVTGELFF	TGTGCCAGAGGGGTAACCGGGGAGCTGTTTTTT
-	TRBJ2-4	TRBD1	TRBV12-3/TRBV12-4	CASSFRRGQGFMDIQYF	TGTGCCAGCAGTTTTAGGCGGGGACAGGGGTTTATGGACATTCAGTACTTC
-	TRBJ2-7	-	TRBV20-1	CSATKTLILGEQYF	TGCAGTGCTACCAAGACTCTCATCCTGGGCGAGCAGTACTTC
medium-sized	TRBJ2-2	-	TRBV29-1	CSVDRRDTGELFF	TGCAGCGTTGATCGGCGGGACACCGGGGAGCTGTTTTTT
medium-sized	TRBJ2-7	TRBD2	TRBV29-1	CSVSGNYEQYF	TGCAGCGTGAGCGGGAACTACGAGCAGTACTTC
medium-sized	TRBJ1-2	TRBD1	TRBV6-5	CASSYFGTGPSNYGYTF	TGTGCCAGCAGTTACTTCGGGACAGGGCCTTCTAACTATGGCTACACCTTC